This TCR beta chain was observed in a study of cytotoxic CD8 clonotypes in ibrutinib-treated CLL. Cryopreserved PBMCs supplied about 2 micrograms of genomic DNA for TCR beta libraries. V lost 0 bases and J 6 bases, leaving 12 bases between the germline ends. The CDR3 is made up of 14 amino acids. Per germline, CDR1 SGHKS and CDR2 YYEKEE (reference sequence). Sequencing was performed with immunoSEQ multiplex PCR; in TCRdb, only in-frame clones are kept and a portion is missing. Among 45,000 to 55,000 clones, roughly 50% were seen once, and the ten largest hold around a third. The chain employs TRBV5-5 and TRBJ1-2; D is unclear. Source: PBMCs, taken after 12 months of ibrutinib treatment. The receptor was derived from a human donor with chronic lymphocytic leukemia. The DNA of the CDR3 is TGTGCCAGCAGCTTGGCGGCCGCGGATCATGGCTACACCTTC. Its translation: CASSLAAADHGYTF.